This passage covers 29 T cell receptor beta chains from one sample sequenced in a study of T cells in localized non-small cell lung cancer. The repertoire was sequenced with immunoSEQ multiplex PCR; TCRdb's copy has only in-frame clones and lacks some. Among fewer than 13,000 clones listed, around 83% were seen once. The input for sequencing was peripheral blood, taken before any cancer treatment. The receptors originated from a male donor at least 60 years old with stage III lung adenocarcinoma.

This chain joins TRBV2 and TRBJ1-5, with D unresolved. CDR3 size: 14 residues. The germline V gene has CDR1 SNHLY and CDR2 FYNNEI. The germline V and J ends were trimmed by 5 bases and 0 bases, with 8 bases remaining between them. This CDR3 is CASSSVLSNQPQHF. The CDR3 bases are TGTGCCAGCAGTTCGGTCCTTAGCAATCAGCCCCAGCATTTT.

The rearrangement uses TRBV13 and TRBJ2-1; 7 bases are shared with TRBD2. Germline V gene lookup returns CDR1 PRHDT and CDR2 FYEKMQ (reference sequence). The CDR3 contains 16 residues. V dropped 0 bases and J dropped 0; count of bases not matched to a gene: 2. The DNA for the CDR3 is TGTGCCAGCAGCTTAGGCGCGGGGGACTCCTACAATGAGCAGTTCTTC. Its translation: CASSLGAGDSYNEQFF.

The chain employs TRBV6-5 and TRBJ2-1; weak D call: TRBD1 (5 bases). CDR1 is MNHEY, CDR2 SVGAGI, per germline. The CDR3 totals 12 residues. Trimming took off 6 bases at V and 3 bases at J, with 6 bases between the two ends. In DNA, the CDR3 is TGTGCCAGCAGGACAGTCTACAATGAGCAGTTCTTC. Encoded protein: CASRTVYNEQFF.

V is TRBV6-1 and J is TRBJ2-2; D gene unclear. Germline loops: CDR1 MNHNS, CDR2 SASEGT. CDR3 size: 13 residues. V gave up 4 bases and J gave up 4 bases, with 7 bases separating them. In DNA, the CDR3 is TGTGCCAGCAGTGTCGACCTCACCGGGGAGCTGTTTTTT. Amino acids: CASSVDLTGELFF.

This sequence joins TRBV5-1 and TRBJ1-2; D uncertain. The CDR3 is 15 amino acids. Trimming pared 2 bases from V and 4 bases from J, leaving 15 bases between. The germline gives CDR1 SGHRS, CDR2 YFSETQ. CDR3 coding DNA: TGCGCCAGCAGCTTCGGGTCAGGATCCGCCTATGGCTACACCTTC. Translating it yields CASSFGSGSAYGYTF.

The chain links TRBV6-5 to TRBJ2-7; D unclear. The germline gives CDR1 MNHEY, CDR2 SVGAGI. Trimming took off 2 bases at V and 0 bases at J, with 8 bases between the two ends. This CDR3 spans 14 amino acids. The CDR3 loop is CASSYGRSSYEQYF. CDR3 coding DNA: TGTGCCAGCAGTTACGGCAGGAGCTCCTACGAGCAGTACTTC.

This rearrangement joins TRBV18 to TRBJ1-2, with 11 bases matching TRBD1. V gave up 1 base and J gave up 6 bases; unmatched junction bases: 4. In germline, CDR1 is KGHSH, CDR2 LQKENI. There are 15 residues in the CDR3. The CDR3 is CASSPLQGQGDGYTF. The CDR3 nucleotides read TGTGCCAGCTCACCACTTCAGGGACAGGGGGATGGCTACACCTTC.

The J gene is TRBJ1-3, the V gene TRBV19; weak D call: TRBD1 (5 bases). This CDR3 is built from 14 residues. CDR1 LNHDA and CDR2 SQIVND come from the germline V gene (reference sequence). V was pared by 5 bases and J by 2 bases, with 10 bases between. As DNA, the CDR3 is TGTGCCAGTAGTGTTAGGGGCCCTGGAAACACCATATATTTT. The encoded protein is CASSVRGPGNTIYF.

This rearrangement joins TRBV4-3 to TRBJ1-4, with D unresolved. CDR3 length: 16 amino acids. Deletions cut 0 bases from V and 8 bases from J, with 16 bases between. CDR1 and CDR2 (germline): LGHNA, YSLEER. CDR3 in amino acids: CASSQDGGSGVEKLFF. In DNA form, the CDR3 reads TGCGCCAGCAGCCAAGATGGAGGGTCGGGAGTCGAAAAACTGTTTTTT.

The CDR3 here is CSVPSGTDTQYF. The CDR3 DNA is TGCAGCGTTCCCTCGGGGACAGATACGCAGTATTTT. This chain joins TRBV29-1 and TRBJ2-3; D might be TRBD2 (5 bases). The CDR3 totals 12 residues. V lost 5 bases and J 3 bases, leaving 9 bases between the germline ends. CDR1 is SQVTM and CDR2 is ANQGSEA in the germline V gene.

This chain uses TRBV6-5 with TRBJ2-1, with TRBD2 matching over 7 bases. With V trimmed by 6 bases and J by 7 bases, 3 bases remained unmatched. The CDR3 extends over 12 amino acids. CDR1 and CDR2 (germline): MNHEY, SVGAGI. CDR3 DNA: TGTGCCAGCAGAACCGGGGGGAATGAGCAGTTCTTC. This sequence encodes CASRTGGNEQFF.

V is TRBV19 and J is TRBJ1-4; TRBD1 might be the D (5 bases). V was clipped by 6 bases and J by 5 bases, with 16 bases between them. Germline lookup yields CDR1 LNHDA and CDR2 SQIVND (reference sequence). This CDR3 has 15 amino acids. As DNA, the CDR3 is TGTGCCAGTAGGGGGGGGTCGGCTTCAAATGAAAAACTGTTTTTT. Its translation is CASRGGSASNEKLFF.

The V call is TRBV12-2, the J call TRBJ1-4; whether TRBD1, the table's D call, matches the DNA was not checked. TRBV12-2 is shown as a pseudogene. The CDR3 length is 17 residues. The CDR3 sequence is CASRLARVRGGEEKLFF. The CDR3 DNA follows: TGTGCAAGTCGCTTAGCGCGGGTGAGAGGGGGCGAGGAAAAACTGTTTTTT.

This chain uses TRBV5-6 with TRBJ1-3; no reliable D call. V was clipped by 4 bases and J by 0 bases, with 8 bases between them. The CDR3 has 14 residues. Per germline, CDR1 SGHDT and CDR2 YYEEEE. This CDR3 is CASSRWISGNTIYF. The DNA of the CDR3 is TGTGCCAGCAGCCGGTGGATCTCTGGAAACACCATATATTTT.

The V call is TRBV28, the J call TRBJ1-5; D not certain. The CDR3 has 15 amino acids. V shed 7 bases and J shed 0 bases, with 13 bases lying between them. Germline CDR1 and CDR2: MDHEN and SYDVKM. CDR3 amino acids: CASKERIYSNQPQHF. The CDR3, as DNA: TGTGCCAGCAAAGAGCGGATATATAGCAATCAGCCCCAGCATTTT.

This chain joins TRBV15 and TRBJ1-3; possibly TRBD1 for D (5 bases). Germline-derived CDR1 and CDR2 are LNHNV and YYDKDF (reference sequence). The V and J ends lost 0 bases and 0 bases respectively, with 15 bases between them. This CDR3 comprises 18 residues. CDR3 region: CATSRDYGGTTSGNTIYF. In nucleotides, the CDR3 is TGTGCCACCAGCAGAGATTACGGGGGAACTACCTCTGGAAACACCATATATTTT.

The table lists this clone with a count of one. The chain uses TRBV10-3 and TRBJ2-3, with 11 bases identical to TRBD2. The CDR3 has 15 amino acids. CDR1 and CDR2 (germline): ENHRY, SYGVKD. With 4 bases clipped from V and 3 bases from J, the junction kept 3 bases outside the gene matches. CDR3 amino acids: CAISVVAGGTDTQYF. The CDR3 nucleotides are TGTGCCATCAGTGTGGTAGCGGGAGGGACAGATACGCAGTATTTT.

The chain recombines TRBV9 with TRBJ1-2; possible D gene TRBD1, 5 bases. V dropped 0 bases and J dropped 4 bases, with 10 bases sitting between them. CDR3 size: 14 residues. CDR1 and CDR2 (germline): SGDLS, YYNGEE. The CDR3 bases are TGTGCCAGCAGCGTAGGGCAGGGCGGCTATGGCTACACCTTC. Its protein is CASSVGQGGYGYTF.

The J gene is TRBJ2-7, the V gene TRBV6-1, with D possibly TRBD1 on 6 matching bases. The ends were cut back, 3 bases at V and 0 bases at J, with 12 bases in the middle. The germline CDR1 and CDR2 sequences are MNHNS and SASEGT. The CDR3 contains 15 residues. Written as DNA, the CDR3 is TGTGCCAGCAGTGAGGGGCAGGGGTCCTCCTACGAGCAGTACTTC. Protein sequence: CASSEGQGSSYEQYF.

As DNA, the CDR3 is TGTGCCAGCAGTGAAGACGCGACAGCCTATAGCAATCAGCCCCAGCATTTT. It specifies CASSEDATAYSNQPQHF. V and J are TRBV6-1 and TRBJ1-5; TRBD1 is a possible D gene (5 bases). Trimming shortened V by 1 base and J by 0 bases, and 13 bases separated the two germline ends. Germline V CDR1 and CDR2: MNHNS, SASEGT. This CDR3 is 17 amino acids long.

This clone was seen only once. J is TRBJ1-1 and V is TRBV7-9; no definite D call. CDR1 is SEHNR and CDR2 is FQNEAQ in the germline V gene (reference sequence). V was trimmed by 4 bases and J by 3 bases, leaving 9 bases between them. The CDR3 is made up of 13 amino acids. CDR3 amino acids: CASSSPRDTEAFF. Written as DNA, the CDR3 is TGTGCCAGCAGCTCTCCAAGGGACACTGAAGCTTTCTTT.

The sample holds one count of this clone. This chain uses TRBV6-5 with TRBJ1-1, with D possibly TRBD1 on 5 matching bases. The CDR3 is 13 amino acids. The ends were cut back, 6 bases at V and 6 bases at J, with 14 bases in the middle. CDR1 and CDR2 (germline): MNHEY, SVGAGI. The CDR3 DNA sequence: TGTGCCAGCAGGGTGACAGTTGGAGCTGAAGCTTTCTTT. Protein: CASRVTVGAEAFF.

This chain links TRBV5-1 with TRBJ2-1; perhaps TRBD2 as D (6 bases). V was shortened by 4 bases and J by 9 bases, with 14 bases between the two germline ends. This CDR3 spans 13 amino acids. Germline CDR1 SGHRS, CDR2 YFSETQ. Here the CDR3 reads CASSEVKEGEQFF. CDR3 DNA: TGCGCCAGCAGCGAGGTAAAGGAGGGTGAGCAGTTCTTC.

The chain carries TRBV4-3 and TRBJ2-7; 8 bases agree with TRBD1. CDR3 length: 15 amino acids. The V and J ends lost 3 bases and 7 bases, in that order; junction bases with no gene match: 11. Germline V gene lookup returns CDR1 LGHNA and CDR2 YSLEER. CDR3 residues: CASSHLGTGISEQYF. As DNA, the CDR3 is TGCGCCAGCAGCCACCTTGGGACAGGAATATCGGAGCAGTACTTC.

This clone occurred once. The chain joins TRBV7-2 to TRBJ1-3, with TRBD1 matching 8 bases. Trimming at V came to 4 bases and at J to 4 bases, leaving 12 bases not matched to a gene. Looked up from germline, CDR1 is SGHTA and CDR2 is FQGNSA. This CDR3 is 17 amino acids long. The CDR3 bases are TGTGCCAGCAGCTATCGAACCTTCACAGGGGGAGGAAACACCATATATTTT. Translation: CASSYRTFTGGGNTIYF.

This chain links TRBV4-2 with TRBJ2-5; 8 positions match TRBD2. Unmatched junction bases numbered 9, after V lost 0 bases and J lost 6 bases. The CDR3 has 16 amino acids. CDR1 and CDR2 from the germline V gene are LGHNA and YNFKEQ. The CDR3 loop reads CASSQESRGGQKTQYF. In nucleotides, the CDR3 is TGTGCCAGCAGCCAAGAAAGTCGGGGGGGTCAGAAGACCCAGTACTTC.

CDR3 in DNA: TGCGCCACCCGAGAGGGACTAGCGGGAGGCCCTTCAGACGAGCAGTACTTC. Protein product: CATREGLAGGPSDEQYF. This chain uses TRBV5-1 with TRBJ2-7; 15 bases match TRBD2. The CDR3 covers 17 residues. Losses at the gene ends were 9 bases for V and 5 bases for J; bases not matched to a gene: 15. Germline CDR1 and CDR2: SGHRS and YFSETQ.

The gene calls are TRBV5-6 and TRBJ1-2; D gene ambiguous. Trimming stripped 0 bases from V and 0 bases from J, with 9 bases between. The CDR3 contains 15 residues. CDR1 and CDR2 (germline): SGHDT, YYEEEE. The CDR3 here is CASSLVAGTNYGYTF. For the CDR3, the DNA is TGTGCCAGCAGCTTGGTTGCGGGGACTAACTATGGCTACACCTTC.

The chain carries TRBV19 and TRBJ1-5; perhaps TRBD1 as D (6 bases). Germline loops: CDR1 LNHDA, CDR2 SQIVND (reference sequence). V lost 5 bases and J 0 bases, leaving 14 bases between the germline ends. The CDR3 consists of 16 residues. The CDR3 region has the DNA TGTGCCAGTAGTGAACTACAGGGTTATAGCAATCAGCCCCAGCATTTT. Its protein product is CASSELQGYSNQPQHF.